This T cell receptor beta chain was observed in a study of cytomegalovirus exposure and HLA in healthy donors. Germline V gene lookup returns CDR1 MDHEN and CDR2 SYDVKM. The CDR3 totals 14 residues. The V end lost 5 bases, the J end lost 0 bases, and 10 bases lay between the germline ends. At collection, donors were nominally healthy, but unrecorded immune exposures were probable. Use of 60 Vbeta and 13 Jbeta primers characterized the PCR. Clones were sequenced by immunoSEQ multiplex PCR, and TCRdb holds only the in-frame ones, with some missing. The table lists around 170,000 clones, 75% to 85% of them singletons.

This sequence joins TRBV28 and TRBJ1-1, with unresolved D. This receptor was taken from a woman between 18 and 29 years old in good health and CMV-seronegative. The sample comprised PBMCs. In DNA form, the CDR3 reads TGTGCCAGCAGTCCGACCGGGATGAACACTGAAGCTTTCTTT. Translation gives CASSPTGMNTEAFF.